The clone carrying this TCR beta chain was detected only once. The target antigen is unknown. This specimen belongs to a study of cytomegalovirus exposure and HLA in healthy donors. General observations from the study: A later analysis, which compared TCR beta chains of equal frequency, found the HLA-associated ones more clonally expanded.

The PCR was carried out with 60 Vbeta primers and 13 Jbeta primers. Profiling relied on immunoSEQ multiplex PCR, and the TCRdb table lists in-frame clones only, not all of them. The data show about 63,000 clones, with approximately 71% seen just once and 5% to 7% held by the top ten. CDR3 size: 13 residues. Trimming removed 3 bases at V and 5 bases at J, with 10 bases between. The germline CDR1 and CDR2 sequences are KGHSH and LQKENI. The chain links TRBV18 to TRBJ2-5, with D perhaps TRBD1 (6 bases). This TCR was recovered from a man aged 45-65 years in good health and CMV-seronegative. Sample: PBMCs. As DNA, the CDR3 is TGTGCCAGCTCACCCACAGGGTCGGAGACCCAGTACTTC. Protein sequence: CASSPTGSETQYF.